Listed below are T cell receptor beta chains from one sample, sequenced in a study of technical replicates of blood from several donors. TCRdb's table, derived via immunoSEQ multiplex PCR, lists solely in-frame clones and lacks some. Among roughly 80,000 clones listed, roughly 94% were seen once. Sequencing used T cells isolated from PBMCs. All receptors come from a human donor in good health. Both conserved end residues are part of each CDR3. The D gene is left open where the match is weak. Some rows have no size entry. The others give once, few or many, or a class for an expanded clone.

abundance	v_gene	d_gene	j_gene	CDR3aa	CDR3nt
.	TRBV7-9	TRBD2	TRBJ2-6	CASSLVGGVSSGANVLTF	TGTGCCAGCAGCTTAGTGGGAGGGGTCAGCTCTGGGGCCAACGTCCTGACTTTC
.	TRBV27	TRBD2	TRBJ2-7	CASRLAGNSYEQYF	TGTGCCAGCCGACTAGCGGGAAACTCCTACGAGCAGTACTTC
.	TRBV6-1	.	TRBJ1-1	CASSEVWTLNTEAFF	TGTGCCAGCAGTGAAGTATGGACATTGAACACTGAAGCTTTCTTT
.	TRBV4-1	TRBD1	TRBJ1-2	CASSQHRGPNYGYTF	TGCGCCAGCAGCCAGCACAGGGGACCGAACTATGGCTACACCTTC
.	TRBV9	.	TRBJ2-2	CASSVGAIGELFF	TGTGCCAGCAGCGTAGGGGCTATCGGGGAGCTGTTTTTT
.	TRBV6-1	.	TRBJ1-2	CASSEPDSYGYTF	TGTGCCAGCAGTGAACCGGACAGCTATGGCTACACCTTC
.	TRBV4-3	.	TRBJ2-1	CASSQRQAYNEQFF	TGCGCCAGCAGCCAACGACAAGCCTACAATGAGCAGTTCTTC
few	TRBV15	.	TRBJ1-5	CATSRDKVNQPQHF	TGTGCCACCAGCAGGGACAAGGTCAATCAGCCCCAGCATTTT
.	TRBV7-9	.	TRBJ2-2	CASSLGRSGELFF	TGTGCCAGCAGCTTAGGTCGCAGCGGGGAGCTGTTTTTT
.	TRBV25-1	.	TRBJ2-5	CASSPSAQETQYF	TGTGCCAGCAGTCCTAGTGCCCAAGAGACCCAGTACTTC
once	TRBV28	.	TRBJ1-1	CASSAPYGGTEAFF	TGTGCCAGCAGTGCACCCTACGGTGGCACTGAAGCTTTCTTT
.	TRBV4-1	.	TRBJ2-3	CASSQWQGPSTDTQYF	TGCGCCAGCAGCCAATGGCAGGGGCCTAGCACAGATACGCAGTATTTT
.	TRBV5-1	TRBD1	TRBJ1-2	CASSFEGAHFTF	TGCGCCAGCAGCTTCGAGGGGGCCCACTTCACCTTC
.	TRBV9	TRBD1	TRBJ2-5	CASSVRGDRVDTQYF	TGTGCCAGCAGTGTGAGGGGGGACAGGGTTGACACCCAGTACTTC
.	TRBV7-9	.	TRBJ2-7	CASSVDTAYEQYF	TGTGCCAGCAGCGTAGACACAGCCTACGAGCAGTACTTC
.	TRBV9	.	TRBJ1-2	CASSVEGNTNYGYTF	TGTGCCAGCAGCGTAGAGGGGAACACTAACTATGGCTACACCTTC
.	TRBV5-1	TRBD1	TRBJ2-5	CASSLQGTGETQYF	TGCGCCAGCAGCTTGCAGGGGACAGGAGAGACCCAGTACTTC
once	TRBV6-1	.	TRBJ1-1	CASSVAVSAEAFF	TGTGCCAGCAGTGTGGCGGTTAGCGCTGAAGCTTTCTTT
once	TRBV7-2	.	TRBJ2-1	CASSGEGAYNEQFF	TGTGCCAGCAGCGGGGAGGGGGCCTACAATGAGCAGTTCTTC
.	TRBV21-1	.	TRBJ2-3	CASSKGQKPTDTQYF	TGTGCCAGCAGCAAAGGACAGAAGCCCACAGATACGCAGTATTTT
.	TRBV30	TRBD1	TRBJ2-7	CAWSAGQGGEQYF	TGTGCCTGGAGTGCGGGACAGGGCGGCGAGCAGTACTTC
.	TRBV10-3	.	TRBJ1-2	CAIRSTDYGYTF	TGTGCCATCAGGTCGACAGACTATGGCTACACCTTC
.	TRBV29-1	TRBD2	TRBJ2-7	CSVGTSGEGRYF	TGCAGCGTTGGAACTAGCGGGGAGGGTCGGTACTTC
.	TRBV7-9	TRBD2	TRBJ2-5	CASSRLAGEETQYF	TGTGCCAGCAGCCGTTTAGCGGGAGAAGAGACCCAGTACTTC
.	TRBV18	TRBD2	TRBJ2-1	CASSPTSDEQFF	TGTGCCAGCTCACCTACTAGCGATGAGCAGTTCTTC
.	TRBV9	TRBD1	TRBJ2-5	CASSGSRGPETQYF	TGTGCCAGCAGCGGGTCCAGGGGGCCAGAGACCCAGTACTTC
.	TRBV27	.	TRBJ1-2	CASSLGHPDYGYTF	TGTGCCAGCAGTTTGGGGCATCCCGACTATGGCTACACCTTC
once	TRBV7-9	.	TRBJ2-5	CASSLGPLETQYF	TGTGCCAGCAGCTTGGGGCCGTTAGAGACCCAGTACTTC
.	TRBV23-1	.	TRBJ1-5	CASRGGSFNQPQHF	TGCGCCAGCCGGGGGGGGTCCTTCAATCAGCCCCAGCATTTT
.	TRBV9	TRBD1	TRBJ2-2	CASTTGGGTGELFF	TGTGCCAGCACCACAGGGGGTGGCACCGGGGAGCTGTTTTTT
.	TRBV28	TRBD2	TRBJ2-3	CASTRAGGTDTQYF	TGTGCCAGCACACGAGCGGGAGGCACAGATACGCAGTATTTT
.	TRBV7-9	.	TRBJ1-4	CASSLKGTMAEKLFF	TGTGCCAGCAGCTTAAAGGGGACAATGGCTGAAAAACTGTTTTTT
once	TRBV11-2	.	TRBJ1-2	CASSPLREIGGYTF	TGTGCCAGCAGTCCCCTCAGGGAAATAGGTGGCTACACCTTC
.	TRBV7-9	TRBD2	TRBJ2-5	CASSLAWREEETQYF	TGTGCCAGCAGCTTAGCTTGGCGGGAGGAAGAGACCCAGTACTTC
.	TRBV19	.	TRBJ2-7	CASSIGPQSDEQYF	TGTGCCAGTAGTATAGGCCCACAGTCGGACGAGCAGTACTTC
once	TRBV7-3	TRBD2	TRBJ2-5	CASSLTAGPLETQYF	TGTGCCAGCAGCTTAACAGCGGGACCTCTGGAGACCCAGTACTTC
.	TRBV15	TRBD2	TRBJ2-1	CATSSSGTTYNEQFF	TGTGCCACCAGCAGTAGCGGGACAACCTACAATGAGCAGTTCTTC
.	TRBV11-3	.	TRBJ2-7	CASSLLSGDEQYF	TGTGCCAGCAGCTTATTGTCCGGGGACGAGCAGTACTTC
.	TRBV19	.	TRBJ1-1	CASRTNRGRNTEAFF	TGTGCCAGTAGGACAAACCGGGGTAGGAACACTGAAGCTTTCTTT
once	TRBV28	TRBD2	TRBJ2-1	CASSLPQGLAGFSYNEQFF	TGTGCCAGCAGTTTGCCACAGGGACTAGCGGGATTCTCCTACAATGAGCAGTTCTTC
.	TRBV5-1	TRBD2	TRBJ2-7	CASSPGGVRMYEQYF	TGCGCCAGCAGCCCGGGGGGGGTGCGGATGTACGAGCAGTACTTC
once	TRBV7-2	.	TRBJ1-2	CASSLGSGPYGYTF	TGTGCCAGCAGCTTAGGCTCAGGGCCATATGGCTACACCTTC
.	TRBV14	TRBD1	TRBJ1-2	CASSQAGTGLGYTF	TGTGCCAGCAGCCAGGCCGGGACAGGGTTGGGCTACACCTTC
.	TRBV7-8	TRBD1	TRBJ2-1	CASSWDSSYNEQFF	TGTGCCAGCTCTTGGGACAGCTCCTACAATGAGCAGTTCTTC
.	TRBV18	.	TRBJ1-1	CASSPGGNTEAFF	TGTGCCAGCTCTCCCGGGGGAAACACTGAAGCTTTCTTT
.	TRBV5-5	TRBD1	TRBJ2-7	CASSLDQGASYEQYF	TGTGCCAGCAGCTTAGACCAGGGGGCCTCCTACGAGCAGTACTTC
.	TRBV5-6	.	TRBJ2-1	CASTYGSEQFF	TGTGCCAGCACATACGGTTCTGAGCAGTTCTTC
.	TRBV9	TRBD2	TRBJ2-1	CASSVGGLAGGTPPEQFF	TGTGCCAGCAGCGTAGGAGGACTAGCGGGAGGTACCCCCCCCGAGCAGTTCTTC